This T cell receptor (beta chain) was captured by sequencing in a study of OX40 agonist ivuxolimab in advanced cancers. V lost 10 bases and J lost 4, with 13 bases in between. The CDR3 totals 13 residues. Germline CDR1 and CDR2: MDHEN and SYDVKM. Assay: immunoSEQ multiplex PCR; the TCRdb copy retains only in-frame clones and omits some. The sample shows 99,000 or so clones, more than 85% of them seen only once. This specimen consisted of CD4+ or CD8+ T cells sorted from blood, obtained in a trial of the OX40 agonist ivuxolimab. This chain joins TRBV28 and TRBJ1-4; no definite D call. This TCR came from an adult with an advanced solid tumor such as melanoma, head and neck, liver or kidney cancer. The CDR3 here is CATRPGNNEKLFF. CDR3 nucleotides: TGTGCCACCCGACCAGGAAATAATGAAAAACTGTTTTTT.